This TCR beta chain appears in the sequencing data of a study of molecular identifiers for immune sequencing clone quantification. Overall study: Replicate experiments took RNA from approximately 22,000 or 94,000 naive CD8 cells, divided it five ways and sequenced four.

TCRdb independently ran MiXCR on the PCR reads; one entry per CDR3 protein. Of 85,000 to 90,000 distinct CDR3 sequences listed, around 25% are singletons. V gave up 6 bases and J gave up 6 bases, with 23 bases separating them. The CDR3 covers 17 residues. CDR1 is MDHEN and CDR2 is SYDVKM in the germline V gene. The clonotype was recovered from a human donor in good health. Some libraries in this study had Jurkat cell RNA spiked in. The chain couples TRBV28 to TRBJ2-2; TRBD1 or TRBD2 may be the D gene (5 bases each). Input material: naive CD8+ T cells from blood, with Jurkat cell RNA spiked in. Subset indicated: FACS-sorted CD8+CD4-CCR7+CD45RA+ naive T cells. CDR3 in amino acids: CASSQPPGTPGPGELFF. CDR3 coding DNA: TGTGCCAGCAGCCAACCCCCAGGGACCCCCGGGCCCGGGGAGCTGTTTTTT.